This is a list of T cell receptor beta chains from one sample in a study of cytomegalovirus exposure and HLA in healthy donors. Clones were read by immunoSEQ multiplex PCR, and TCRdb kept only the in-frame ones, dropping some. The profile shows 130,000 or so clones, 78% of them singletons. The sequencing input was PBMCs. Receptors originate from a female donor in good health and CMV-seronegative. The CDR3 runs from the conserved cysteine through the conserved F or W. Fields, in order: J gene, V gene, D gene, CDR3 protein. A D gene is named only where the DNA matches it firmly.

TRBJ1-2,TRBV5-6,.,CASRRPGRDYGYTF
TRBJ1-1,TRBV9,.,CASSVQQNTEAFF
TRBJ2-3,TRBV5-4,.,CASSLDRFGDTQYF
TRBJ2-7,TRBV19,.,CASSIVASYEQYF
TRBJ2-3,TRBV2,.,CASSTGVTDTQYF
TRBJ2-5,TRBV7-2,.,CASSLMPGVEETQYF
TRBJ2-1,TRBV4-3,.,CASSQGAGHAPEQFF
TRBJ2-7,TRBV5-4,TRBD1,CASSVGQAYEQYF
TRBJ2-7,TRBV7-9,TRBD1,CASSRTGIFSYEQYF
TRBJ2-5,TRBV4-3,TRBD2,CASSQVSGRFETQYF
TRBJ2-6,TRBV11-2,.,CASSGSHQGTGANVLTF
TRBJ2-7,TRBV28,.,CASSSPLSLEQYF
TRBJ2-1,TRBV19,.,CASSPRGGIATYSYNEQFF
TRBJ1-2,TRBV28,.,CASNPGGGTNYGYTF
TRBJ1-2,TRBV5-6,.,CASSLGGEGGYTF
TRBJ1-1,TRBV4-1,.,CASSQGLRGELSEAFF
TRBJ2-7,TRBV15,TRBD1,CATSRDREYGEQYF
TRBJ2-7,TRBV5-6,.,CASSFLSGYEQYF
TRBJ1-3,TRBV19,TRBD1,CASSTPVDRVGNTIYF
TRBJ2-5,TRBV20-1,.,CRTDSQETQYF
TRBJ2-4,TRBV27,TRBD1,CASSPGQFLAKNIQYF
TRBJ1-4,TRBV7-2,.,CASSLDWLTTQGMEEKLFF
TRBJ2-5,TRBV5-1,TRBD1,CASSLAPGTGGGETQYF
TRBJ1-3,TRBV4-1,TRBD1,CASSQAEGAVNTIYF
TRBJ1-4,TRBV28,.,CASSQKGEKLFF
TRBJ1-1,TRBV9,.,CASSVEGVRGTEAFF
TRBJ2-2,TRBV2,.,CASLGHYTGELFF
TRBJ2-5,TRBV4-1,.,CASSRPDSDKETQYF
TRBJ2-5,TRBV7-2,TRBD1,CASSSNRGKETQYF
TRBJ2-1,TRBV5-1,TRBD1,CASSSRQGTYNEQFF
TRBJ1-1,TRBV29-1,.,CSVARQGNTEAFF
TRBJ2-7,TRBV7-2,.,CASSKQHGEIYEQYF
.,TRBV4-1,TRBD1,CASSHSWDRGREQYF
TRBJ2-5,TRBV28,.,CASRPQGIETQYF
TRBJ2-7,TRBV4-1,.,CASSQDGGQGIYEQYF
TRBJ2-2,TRBV6-6,TRBD1,CASSYRQGRTGELFF
TRBJ2-3,TRBV5-1,TRBD2,CASSSGLSDDTQYF
.,TRBV7-2,.,CASSLGAGTTYEQYF
TRBJ1-1,TRBV5-1,.,CASTRGVEGEAFF
TRBJ2-3,TRBV18,.,CASSPRQATTDTQYF
TRBJ2-7,TRBV5-1,TRBD1,CASRPLQGADEQYF
TRBJ2-5,TRBV11-2,TRBD1,CASSFGQGETQYF
TRBJ2-5,TRBV28,.,CASGIAASRQETQYF
TRBJ2-5,TRBV5-1,TRBD2,CASSFRTRGETQYF
TRBJ2-5,TRBV2,TRBD1,CASSEDTGGTETQYF